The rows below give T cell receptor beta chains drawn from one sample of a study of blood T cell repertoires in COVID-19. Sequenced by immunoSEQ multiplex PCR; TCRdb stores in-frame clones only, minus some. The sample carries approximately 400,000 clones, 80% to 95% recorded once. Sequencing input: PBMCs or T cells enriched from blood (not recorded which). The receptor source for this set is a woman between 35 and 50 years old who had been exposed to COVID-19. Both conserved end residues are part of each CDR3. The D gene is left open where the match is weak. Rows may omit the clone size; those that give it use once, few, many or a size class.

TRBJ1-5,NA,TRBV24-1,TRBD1,CATSARTGPQHF,TGTGCCACCAGTGCTCGGACAGGGCCCCAGCATTTT
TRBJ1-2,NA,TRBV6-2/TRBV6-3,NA,CASSYPQGGRYGYTF,TGTGCCAGCAGTTACCCGCAGGGAGGTCGCTATGGCTACACCTTC
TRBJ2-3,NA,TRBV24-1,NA,CATSQGTDTQYF,TGTGCCACCAGTCAGGGCACAGATACGCAGTATTTT
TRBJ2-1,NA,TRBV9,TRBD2,CASSAATSGRAGEQFF,TGTGCCAGCAGCGCCGCGACTAGCGGGAGGGCCGGAGAGCAGTTCTTC
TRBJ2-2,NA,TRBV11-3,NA,CASSPRTGGGGELFF,TGTGCCAGCAGCCCCAGGACTGGGGGAGGCGGGGAGCTGTTTTTT
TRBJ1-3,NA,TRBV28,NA,CASTGNPPSGNTIYF,TGTGCCAGCACCGGGAACCCCCCCTCTGGAAACACCATATATTTT
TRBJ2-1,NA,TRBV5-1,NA,CASSILAEIYNEQFF,TGCGCCAGCAGCATACTAGCAGAAATCTACAATGAGCAGTTCTTC
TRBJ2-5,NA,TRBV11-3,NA,CASRRGTSETQYF,TGTGCCAGCAGACGGGGTACCTCCGAGACCCAGTACTTC
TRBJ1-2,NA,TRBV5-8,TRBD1,CASSTGWGQGLADYGYTF,TGTGCCAGCAGCACCGGATGGGGACAGGGCCTAGCGGACTATGGCTACACCTTC
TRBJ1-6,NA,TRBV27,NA,CASKGAGSPLHF,TGTGCCAGCAAAGGCGCGGGGTCACCCCTCCACTTT
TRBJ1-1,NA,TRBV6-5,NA,CASSRGTLNTEAFF,TGTGCCAGCAGCCGAGGGACACTGAACACTGAAGCTTTCTTT
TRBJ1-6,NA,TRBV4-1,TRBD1,CASSQEGGDRPDF,TGCGCCAGCAGCCAAGAGGGGGGGGACAGGCCTGACTTT
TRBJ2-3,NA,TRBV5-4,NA,CASSRGWSDTQYF,TGTGCCAGCAGCCGGGGGTGGTCAGATACGCAGTATTTT
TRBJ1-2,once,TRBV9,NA,CASSVASGQFPNYGYTF,TGTGCCAGCAGCGTAGCTTCCGGACAGTTTCCTAACTATGGCTACACCTTC
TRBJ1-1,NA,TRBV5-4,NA,CASSQGPHGTEAFF,TGTGCCAGCAGCCAGGGGCCCCATGGGACTGAAGCTTTCTTT
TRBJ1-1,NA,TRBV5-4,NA,CASSLQGMSTEAFF,TGTGCCAGCAGCTTGCAGGGGATGAGCACTGAAGCTTTCTTT
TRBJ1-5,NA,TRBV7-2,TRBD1,CASAGQVNQPQHF,TGTGCCAGCGCCGGACAGGTCAATCAGCCCCAGCATTTT
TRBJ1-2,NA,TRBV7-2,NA,CASSPTPREGDYGYTF,TGTGCCAGCAGCCCTACCCCGAGGGAGGGGGACTATGGCTACACCTTC
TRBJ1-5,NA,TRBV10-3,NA,CAIMASGNQPQHF,TGTGCCATCATGGCTTCCGGCAATCAGCCCCAGCATTTT
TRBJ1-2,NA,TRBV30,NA,CAWTGANYGYTF,TGTGCCTGGACAGGTGCTAACTATGGCTACACCTTC
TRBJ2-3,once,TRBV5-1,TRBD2,CASSLGFGAGGADTQYF,TGCGCCAGCAGCTTGGGCTTCGGGGCGGGAGGAGCCGATACGCAGTATTTT
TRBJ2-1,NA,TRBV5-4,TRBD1,CASSLKTGQGSEQFF,TGTGCCAGCAGCTTAAAGACCGGACAGGGCAGTGAGCAGTTCTTC
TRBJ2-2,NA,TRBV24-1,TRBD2,CATSDFTSGGGELFF,TGTGCCACCAGTGATTTCACTAGCGGAGGCGGGGAGCTGTTTTTT
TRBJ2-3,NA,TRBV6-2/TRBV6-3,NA,CASSYEVLSTDTQYF,TGTGCCAGCAGTTACGAGGTCCTTAGCACAGATACGCAGTATTTT
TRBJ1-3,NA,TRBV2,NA,CARAGASGNTIYF,TGTGCCAGAGCGGGGGCCTCTGGAAACACCATATATTTT
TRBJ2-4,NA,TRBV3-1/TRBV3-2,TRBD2,CASSQGRGTKAKNIQYF,TGTGCCAGCAGCCAGGGGAGGGGTACAAAAGCCAAAAACATTCAGTACTTC
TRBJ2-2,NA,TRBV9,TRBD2,CASSVDGSGGLATGELFF,TGTGCCAGCAGCGTAGATGGTAGCGGGGGTTTGGCGACCGGGGAGCTGTTTTTT
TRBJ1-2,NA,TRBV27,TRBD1,CASGETGVNGYTF,TGTGCCAGCGGAGAGACAGGGGTTAATGGCTACACCTTC
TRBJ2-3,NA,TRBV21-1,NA,CASSSTDTQYF,TGTGCCAGCTCTAGCACAGATACGCAGTATTTT
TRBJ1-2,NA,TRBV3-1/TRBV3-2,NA,CASSPLRWGGTNYGYTF,TGTGCCAGCAGCCCGCTCCGCTGGGGGGGAACTAACTATGGCTACACCTTC
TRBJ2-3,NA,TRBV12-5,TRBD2,CASGRSAGGPGTDTQYF,TGTGCTAGTGGCCGGTCAGCGGGAGGGCCGGGAACAGATACGCAGTATTTT
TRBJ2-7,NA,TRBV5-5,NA,CASSLLASGHEQYF,TGTGCCAGCAGCCTACTAGCCTCCGGGCACGAGCAGTACTTC
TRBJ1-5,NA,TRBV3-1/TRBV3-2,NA,CASSQRSFNQPQHF,TGTGCCAGCAGCCAAAGGAGCTTCAATCAGCCCCAGCATTTT
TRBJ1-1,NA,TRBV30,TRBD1,CAWRRQGTEAFF,TGTGCCTGGAGGAGACAGGGAACTGAAGCTTTCTTT
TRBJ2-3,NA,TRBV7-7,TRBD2,CASSRLAGGSLSTDTQYF,TGTGCTAGCAGCCGACTAGCGGGGGGGAGCCTAAGCACAGATACGCAGTATTTT
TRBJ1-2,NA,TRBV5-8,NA,CASSLRVGGYTF,TGTGCCAGCAGCCTCCGGGTTGGCGGCTACACCTTC
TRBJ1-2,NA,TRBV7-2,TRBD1,CASGQGAGYNYGYTF,TGTGCCAGCGGTCAGGGGGCAGGGTATAACTATGGCTACACCTTC
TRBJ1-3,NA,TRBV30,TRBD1,CAWSVQGAGNTIYF,TGTGCCTGGAGTGTACAGGGGGCTGGAAACACCATATATTTT
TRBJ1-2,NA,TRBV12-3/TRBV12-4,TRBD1,CASGRTGDLGYTF,TGTGCCAGCGGACGAACAGGGGATTTAGGCTACACCTTC
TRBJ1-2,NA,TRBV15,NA,CATSRDRRTDIYGYTF,TGTGCCACCAGCAGAGATAGAAGGACAGATATCTATGGCTACACCTTC
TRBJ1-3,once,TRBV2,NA,CASRRQGPSGNTIYF,TGTGCCAGCCGCCGGCAGGGCCCCTCTGGAAACACCATATATTTT
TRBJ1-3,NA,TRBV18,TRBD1,CASSPPTAGGSGNTIYF,TGTGCCAGCTCACCACCAACGGCAGGGGGCTCTGGAAACACCATATATTTT
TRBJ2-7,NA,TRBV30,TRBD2,CAWSPGLAGLNSYEQYF,TGTGCCTGGAGCCCAGGACTAGCGGGACTAAACTCCTACGAGCAGTACTTC
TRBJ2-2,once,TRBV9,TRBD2,CASSPDSGANTGELFF,TGTGCCAGCAGCCCAGATAGCGGGGCGAACACCGGGGAGCTGTTTTTT
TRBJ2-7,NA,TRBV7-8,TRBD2,CASSSGTSGLPYEQYF,TGTGCCAGCAGCTCCGGGACTAGCGGGCTACCCTACGAGCAGTACTTC